A single sample is the source of the 10 T cell receptor beta chains below, sequenced in a study of blood T cell repertoires in COVID-19. TCRdb's copy holds only in-frame clones and misses some; the assay was immunoSEQ multiplex PCR. The table records approximately 190,000 clones, almost 80% of them present only once. Specimen: peripheral blood. These receptors originate from a man in his sixties with active or convalescent COVID-19.

The chain joins TRBV4-2 to TRBJ2-7; D possibly corresponds to TRBD2 (7 bases). Trimming removed 0 bases at V and 0 bases at J, with 21 bases between. The CDR3 runs 19 residues. Germline V gene sequence: CDR1 LGHNA, CDR2 YNFKEQ. The CDR3 reads CASSQDLGGDTTNSYEQYF. The CDR3 region has the DNA TGTGCCAGCAGCCAAGATCTGGGAGGGGACACCACGAACTCCTACGAGCAGTACTTC.

The CDR3 DNA is TGTGCCAGCATCGTCGGCGGAACCCAAGAGACCCAGTACTTC. This gives the protein CASIVGGTQETQYF. The rearrangement uses TRBV6-5 and TRBJ2-5, with D hard to call. The length of the CDR3 is 14 residues. V was pared by 7 bases and J by 1 base, with 13 bases between. Per germline, CDR1 MNHEY and CDR2 SVGAGI.

The chain couples TRBV6-6 to TRBJ2-1; 7 bases agree with TRBD1. Germline values: CDR1 MNHNY, CDR2 SVGAGI (reference sequence). Trimming at V came to 6 bases and at J to 4 bases, leaving 6 bases not matched to a gene. The CDR3 loop spans 14 amino acids. Here the CDR3 DNA reads TGTGCCAGCAGGCTTGGGACAGCTTACAATGAGCAGTTCTTC. Translated, it gives CASRLGTAYNEQFF.

The chain recombines TRBV9 with TRBJ2-1; 9 bases fit TRBD1. The CDR3 is 15 residues long. In germline, CDR1 is SGDLS, CDR2 YYNGEE. V lost 0 bases and J lost 7; bases outside the gene matches: 5. This CDR3 reads CASSVGGTGHNEQFF. The CDR3 DNA reads as TGTGCCAGCAGCGTAGGGGGGACAGGGCATAATGAGCAGTTCTTC.

This clone was counted between two and nine times. V is TRBV6-2 or TRBV6-3 and J is TRBJ2-3; D is uncertain. Looked up from germline, CDR1 is MNHEY and CDR2 is SVGEGT. The V and J ends lost 0 bases and 6 bases respectively, with 10 bases between them. The CDR3 covers 14 residues. The CDR3 sequence is CASSYSVRMDTQYF. The CDR3 DNA reads as TGTGCCAGCAGTTACTCGGTGAGGATGGATACGCAGTATTTT.

The chain carries TRBV6-2 or TRBV6-3 and TRBJ2-1; 8 nucleotides align to TRBD2. The germline gives CDR1 MNHEY, CDR2 SVGEGT. With 4 bases clipped from V and 0 bases from J, the junction kept 5 bases outside the gene matches. The CDR3 has 16 residues. The CDR3 region is CASSFGLAFSYNEQFF. The CDR3 DNA reads as TGTGCCAGCAGTTTCGGACTAGCCTTCTCCTACAATGAGCAGTTCTTC.

This clone was detected once. The rearrangement uses TRBV25-1 and TRBJ2-5, with D possibly TRBD2 on 5 matching bases. Germline CDR1 reads MGHDK; CDR2 reads SYGVNS. CDR3 length equals 14 residues. Trimming took 2 bases from V and 1 from J, leaving 8 bases between them. CDR3 sequence reads: CASSEGGIQETQYF. For the CDR3, the DNA is TGTGCCAGCAGTGAAGGAGGAATCCAAGAGACCCAGTACTTC.

The chain recombines TRBV5-5 with TRBJ2-1; 9 bases align to TRBD1. Per the germline V gene, CDR1 is SGHKS and CDR2 is YYEKEE (reference sequence). The CDR3 consists of 16 residues. The V and J ends lost 1 base and 2 bases, in that order; junction bases with no gene match: 4. For the CDR3, the DNA is TGTGCCAGCAGCTTGAGGAGACAGGGGGCCTACAATGAGCAGTTCTTC. Translation: CASSLRRQGAYNEQFF.

This clone has ten or more counts. Other DNA sequences of this sample code for an identical CDR3. The rearrangement joins TRBV7-2 to TRBJ2-3; 8 bases match TRBD2. After removal of 3 bases from V and 1 base from J, the junction contained 6 bases not matched to a gene. The CDR3 contains 16 residues. Germline CDR1 SGHTA, CDR2 FQGNSA. CDR3 nucleotides: TGTGCCAGCAGCTTTCATTCTAGCGGGCGCACAGATACGCAGTATTTT. Its translation: CASSFHSSGRTDTQYF.

This sequence joins TRBV5-1 and TRBJ2-7, with TRBD1 matching over 7 bases. The germline V gene encodes CDR1 SGHRS and CDR2 YFSETQ. The CDR3 covers 17 residues. V trimming: 3 bases; J trimming: 2 bases; junction bases outside the gene matches: 14. Here the CDR3 reads CASSSISPRDSTYEQYF. The CDR3 coding sequence is TGCGCCAGCAGCTCCATCTCACCCCGGGACAGTACCTACGAGCAGTACTTC.